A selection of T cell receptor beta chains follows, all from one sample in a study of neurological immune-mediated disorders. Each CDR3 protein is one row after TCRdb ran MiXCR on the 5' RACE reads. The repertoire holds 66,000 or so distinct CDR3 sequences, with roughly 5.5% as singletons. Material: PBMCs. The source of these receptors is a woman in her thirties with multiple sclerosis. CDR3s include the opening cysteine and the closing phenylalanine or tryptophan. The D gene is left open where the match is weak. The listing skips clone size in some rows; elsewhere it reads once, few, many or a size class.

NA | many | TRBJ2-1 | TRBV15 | CATSRDDLGNNEQFF | TGTGCCACCAGCAGAGATGATTTAGGAAACAATGAGCAGTTCTTC
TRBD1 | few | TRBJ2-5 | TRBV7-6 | CASSTRDRGKEETQYF | TGTGCCAGCAGCACGAGGGACAGGGGGAAGGAAGAGACCCAGTACTTC
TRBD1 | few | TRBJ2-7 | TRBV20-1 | CSASSPGGYEQYF | TGCAGTGCTAGTAGCCCAGGGGGCTACGAGCAGTACTTC
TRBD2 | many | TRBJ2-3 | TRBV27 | CASRPQGGPTDTQYF | TGTGCCAGCAGACCCCAGGGAGGGCCAACAGATACGCAGTATTTT
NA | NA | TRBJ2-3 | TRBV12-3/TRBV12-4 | CASSLSGADTQYF | TGTGCCAGCAGTTTAAGCGGCGCAGATACGCAGTATTTT
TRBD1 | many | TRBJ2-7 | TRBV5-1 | CASSDRDRLYEQYF | TGCGCCAGCAGCGACCGGGACAGACTTTACGAGCAGTACTTC
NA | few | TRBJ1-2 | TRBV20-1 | CSALRLGPGYTF | TGCAGTGCCCTACGTTTGGGCCCTGGCTACACCTTC
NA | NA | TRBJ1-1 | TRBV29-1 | CSVLQDFEAFF | TGCAGCGTATTACAGGATTTTGAAGCTTTCTTT
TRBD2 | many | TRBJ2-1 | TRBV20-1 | CSAPETSGVNEQFF | TGCAGTGCCCCTGAGACTAGCGGGGTCAATGAGCAGTTCTTC
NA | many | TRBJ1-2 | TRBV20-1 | CSAPHSLRGQANGYTF | TGCAGTGCGCCTCATTCTCTACGCGGGCAGGCGAATGGCTACACCTTC
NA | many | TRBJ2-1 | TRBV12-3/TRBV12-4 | CASSAAWDEQFF | TGTGCCAGCAGTGCCGCTTGGGATGAGCAGTTCTTC
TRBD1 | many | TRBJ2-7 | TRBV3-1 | CASSQAPTGNIGEQYF | TGTGCCAGCAGCCAAGCACCGACAGGGAACATAGGCGAGCAGTACTTC
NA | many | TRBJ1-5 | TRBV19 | CASNLRVEPGSNQPQHF | TGTGCCAGTAACCTTAGGGTTGAGCCGGGTAGCAATCAGCCCCAGCATTTT
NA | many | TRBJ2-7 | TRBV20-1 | CSARDQPYEQYF | TGCAGTGCTAGAGATCAGCCCTACGAGCAGTACTTC
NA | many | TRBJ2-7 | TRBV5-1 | CASSFEPSYEQYF | TGCGCCAGCAGCTTCGAGCCCTCCTACGAGCAGTACTTC
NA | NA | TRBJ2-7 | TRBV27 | CANRPGQGPHEQYF | TGTGCCAACAGACCGGGTCAGGGGCCCCACGAGCAGTACTTC
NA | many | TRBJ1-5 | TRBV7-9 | CASSLNPGPPQHF | TGTGCCAGCAGCTTGAATCCTGGCCCGCCCCAGCATTTT
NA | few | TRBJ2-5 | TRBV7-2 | CASSLPRQETQYF | TGTGCCAGCAGCTTACCCAGGCAAGAGACCCAGTACTTC
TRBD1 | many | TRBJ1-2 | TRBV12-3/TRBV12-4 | CASSRQDRVDGYTF | TGTGCCAGCAGTCGCCAGGACAGGGTGGATGGCTACACCTTC
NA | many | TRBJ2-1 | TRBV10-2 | CASSDGGLELVYNEQFF | TGCGCCAGCAGTGATGGCGGCCTTGAGCTGGTTTACAATGAGCAGTTCTTC
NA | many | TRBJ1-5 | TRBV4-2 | CASSQAAGSSNQPQHF | TGTGCCAGCAGCCAAGCCGCGGGAAGCAGCAATCAGCCCCAGCATTTT
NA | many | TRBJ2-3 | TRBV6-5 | CASRSFAGSTDTQYF | TGTGCCAGCAGATCCTTTGCGGGGAGCACAGATACGCAGTATTTT
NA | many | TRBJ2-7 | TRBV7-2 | CASSLRAAGDYEQYF | TGTGCCAGCAGCCTCCGGGCGGCAGGAGACTACGAGCAGTACTTC
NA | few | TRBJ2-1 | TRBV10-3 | CAIRSDYNEQFF | TGTGCCATCAGGTCGGATTACAATGAGCAGTTCTTC
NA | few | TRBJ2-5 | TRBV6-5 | CASSYSGETQYF | TGTGCCAGCAGTTACTCTGGGGAGACCCAGTACTTC
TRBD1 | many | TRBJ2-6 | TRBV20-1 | CSAEGTAGANVLTF | TGCAGTGCTGAAGGGACAGCTGGGGCCAACGTCCTGACTTTC
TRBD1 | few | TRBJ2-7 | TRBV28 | CASRKSGTDTYEQYF | TGTGCCAGCAGAAAATCCGGGACAGACACCTACGAGCAGTACTTC
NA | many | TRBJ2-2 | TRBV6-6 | CASSYGPHAGTGELFF | TGTGCCAGCAGTTATGGCCCCCACGCAGGGACCGGGGAGCTGTTTTTT
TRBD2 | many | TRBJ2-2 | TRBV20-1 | CSARTGRRGGWDTGELFF | TGCAGTGCTCGCACAGGGAGGCGGGGGGGTTGGGACACCGGGGAGCTGTTTTTT
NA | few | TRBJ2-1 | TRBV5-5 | CASSSNPSPYNEQFF | TGTGCCAGCAGCTCCAACCCGTCCCCCTACAATGAGCAGTTCTTC
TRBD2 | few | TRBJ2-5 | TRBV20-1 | CSARPAGYGETQYF | TGCAGTGCTAGACCAGCGGGGTACGGCGAGACCCAGTACTTC
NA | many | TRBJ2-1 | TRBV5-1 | CASSSDLNEQFF | TGCGCCAGCAGCTCAGATTTAAATGAGCAGTTCTTC
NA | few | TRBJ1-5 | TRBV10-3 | CAISGIQGNQPQHF | TGTGCCATCAGTGGGATACAGGGAAATCAGCCCCAGCATTTT
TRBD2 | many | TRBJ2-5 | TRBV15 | CATSGEVILAGAQETQYF | TGTGCCACCAGCGGGGAGGTTATACTAGCGGGGGCACAAGAGACCCAGTACTTC
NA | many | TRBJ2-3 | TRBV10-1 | CASSETGNTDTQYF | TGCGCCAGCAGTGAGACGGGGAACACAGATACGCAGTATTTT
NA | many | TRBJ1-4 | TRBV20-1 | CSATGSTEKLFF | TGCAGTGCCACCGGGTCTACCGAAAAACTGTTTTTT
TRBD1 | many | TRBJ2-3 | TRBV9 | CASSLRTGTTDTQYF | TGTGCCAGCAGCCTACGGACAGGGACCACAGATACGCAGTATTTT
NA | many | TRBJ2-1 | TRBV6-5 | CASSEQRFSYNEQFF | TGTGCCAGCAGTGAACAGAGGTTCTCCTACAATGAGCAGTTCTTC
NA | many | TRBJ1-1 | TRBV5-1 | CASSLRGGGFSNTEAFF | TGCGCCAGCAGCTTGAGGGGGGGCGGATTTTCGAACACTGAAGCTTTCTTT
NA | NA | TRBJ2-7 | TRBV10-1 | CASWESSYEQYF | TGCGCCAGTTGGGAAAGCTCCTACGAGCAGTACTTC
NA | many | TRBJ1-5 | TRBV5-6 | CASSSHRSNQPQHF | TGTGCCAGCAGCTCCCACAGGAGCAATCAGCCCCAGCATTTT
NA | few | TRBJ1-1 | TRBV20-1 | CSARGNTGSDEAFF | TGCAGTGCTAGAGGGAACACCGGGAGTGATGAAGCTTTCTTT
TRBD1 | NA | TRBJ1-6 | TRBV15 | CATSRGQGGGSPLNF | TGTGCCACCAGCAGGGGACAGGGCGGAGGTTCACCCCTCAACTTT
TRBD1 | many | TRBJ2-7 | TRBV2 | CATQRMTGNYEQYF | TGTGCCACCCAGAGGATGACAGGGAACTACGAGCAGTACTTC
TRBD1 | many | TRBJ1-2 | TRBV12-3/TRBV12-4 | CASSSGTEYGYTF | TGTGCCAGCAGTTCAGGGACAGAGTATGGCTACACCTTC
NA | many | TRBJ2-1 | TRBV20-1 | CSARTNWFGIDEQFF | TGCAGTGCTAGGACCAACTGGTTTGGTATAGATGAGCAGTTCTTC
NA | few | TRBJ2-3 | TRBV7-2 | CASSSRLLFTDTQYF | TGTGCCAGCAGCTCCCGGCTTTTATTCACAGATACGCAGTATTTT
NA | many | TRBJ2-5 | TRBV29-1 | CSVGGPGPPSETQYF | TGCAGCGTTGGTGGGCCCGGGCCTCCTTCGGAGACCCAGTACTTC
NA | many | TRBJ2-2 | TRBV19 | CASSPPRQSTGELFF | TGTGCCAGTAGCCCGCCCCGACAGAGCACCGGGGAGCTGTTTTTT
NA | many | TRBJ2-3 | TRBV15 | CATSGGGADTQYF | TGTGCCACCAGCGGTGGGGGGGCTGATACGCAGTATTTT
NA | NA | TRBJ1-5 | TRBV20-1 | CSATLTGSRNQPQNF | TGCAGTGCTACCCTCACAGGGTCTAGGAATCAGCCCCAGAATTTT
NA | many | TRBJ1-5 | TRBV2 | CASSEASGSQPQHF | TGTGCCAGCAGTGAAGCGTCTGGGTCGCAGCCCCAGCATTTT
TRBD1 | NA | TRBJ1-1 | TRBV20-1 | CSARVYRGQGHTNTEAFF | TGCAGTGCTAGAGTATATAGGGGACAGGGTCATACGAACACTGAAGCTTTCTTT
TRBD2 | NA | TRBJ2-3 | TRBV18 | CASSPLVSSGGTDTQYF | TGTGCCAGCTCACCACTTGTGAGTAGCGGGGGCACAGATACGCAGTATTTT
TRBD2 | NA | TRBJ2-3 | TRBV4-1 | CASSQERRGGLADTQYF | TGCGCCAGCAGCCAAGAAAGGCGGGGGGGCCTGGCAGATACGCAGTATTTT
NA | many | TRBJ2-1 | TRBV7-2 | CASSLERGANEQFF | TGTGCCAGCAGCTTAGAACGGGGGGCCAATGAGCAGTTCTTC
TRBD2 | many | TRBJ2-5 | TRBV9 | CASSVLAGETQYF | TGTGCCAGCAGCGTACTAGCGGGGGAGACCCAGTACTTC